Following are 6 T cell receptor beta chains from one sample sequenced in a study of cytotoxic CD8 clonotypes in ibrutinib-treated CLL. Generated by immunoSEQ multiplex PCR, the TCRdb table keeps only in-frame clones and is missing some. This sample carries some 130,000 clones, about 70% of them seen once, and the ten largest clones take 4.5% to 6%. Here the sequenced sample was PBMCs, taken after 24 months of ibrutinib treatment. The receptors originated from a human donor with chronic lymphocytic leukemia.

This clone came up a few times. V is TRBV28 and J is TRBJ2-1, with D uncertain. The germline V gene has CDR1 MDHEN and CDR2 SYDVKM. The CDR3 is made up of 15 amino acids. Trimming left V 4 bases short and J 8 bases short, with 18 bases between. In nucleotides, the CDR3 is TGTGCCAGCAGTTCTCCCCGACCTACCACGGATGAGCAGTTCTTC. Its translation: CASSSPRPTTDEQFF.

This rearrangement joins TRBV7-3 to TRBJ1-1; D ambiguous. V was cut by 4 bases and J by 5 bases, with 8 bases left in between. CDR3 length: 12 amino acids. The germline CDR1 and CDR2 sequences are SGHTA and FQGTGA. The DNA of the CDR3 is TGTGCCAGCAGCTCAACGAGGACTGAAGCTTTCTTT. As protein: CASSSTRTEAFF.

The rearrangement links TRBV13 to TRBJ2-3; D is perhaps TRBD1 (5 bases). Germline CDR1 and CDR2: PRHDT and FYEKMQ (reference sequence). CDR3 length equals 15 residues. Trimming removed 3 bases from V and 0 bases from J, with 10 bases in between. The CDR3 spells CASSLGPASTDTQYF. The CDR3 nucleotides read TGTGCCAGCAGCTTGGGGCCGGCTAGCACAGATACGCAGTATTTT.

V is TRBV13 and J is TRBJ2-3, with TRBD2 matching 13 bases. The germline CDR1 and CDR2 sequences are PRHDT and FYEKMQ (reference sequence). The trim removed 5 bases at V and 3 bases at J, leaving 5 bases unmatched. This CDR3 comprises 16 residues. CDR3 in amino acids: CASSPPGLAGTDTQYF. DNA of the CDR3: TGTGCCAGCAGCCCGCCGGGACTAGCGGGGACAGATACGCAGTATTTT.

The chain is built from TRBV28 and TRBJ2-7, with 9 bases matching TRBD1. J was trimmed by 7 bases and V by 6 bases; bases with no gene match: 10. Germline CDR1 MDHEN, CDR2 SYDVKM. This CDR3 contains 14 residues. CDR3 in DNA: TGTGCCAGCAGGCCTCACAGGGGGCTAGGAGAGCAGTACTTC. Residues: CASRPHRGLGEQYF.

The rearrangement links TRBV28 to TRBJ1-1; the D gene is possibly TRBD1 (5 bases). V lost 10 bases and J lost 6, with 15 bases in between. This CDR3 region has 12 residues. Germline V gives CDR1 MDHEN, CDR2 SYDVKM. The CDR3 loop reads CATRGGSAEAFF. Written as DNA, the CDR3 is TGTGCCACCCGGGGGGGGTCGGCTGAAGCTTTCTTT.